These 27 T cell receptor beta chains share one sample of origin, sequenced in a study of blood T cell repertoires in COVID-19. TCRdb keeps only in-frame clones here, not all; method: immunoSEQ multiplex PCR. This table has approximately 210,000 clones, roughly 90% appearing once. The sample was PBMCs or T cells enriched from blood (not recorded which). The receptors were sampled from a woman aged 25 to 39 who had recovered from COVID-19.

CDR3 protein: CASSGNRQGPDSPLHF. Written as DNA, the CDR3 is TGTGCCAGCAGTGGAAATCGACAGGGGCCGGATTCACCCCTCCACTTT. The rearrangement uses TRBV6-1 and TRBJ1-6; 8 nucleotides agree with TRBD1. V dropped 4 bases and J dropped 8; count of bases not matched to a gene: 10. The germline V gene encodes CDR1 MNHNS and CDR2 SASEGT. This CDR3 is built from 16 residues.

This chain links TRBV7-3 with TRBJ2-2, with D possibly being TRBD2 (5 bases). In germline, CDR1 is SGHTA, CDR2 FQGTGA. The CDR3 is 14 amino acids. Trimming took 0 bases from V and 4 from J, leaving 6 bases between them. The CDR3 protein is CASSLTGSTGELFF. As DNA, the CDR3 is TGTGCCAGCAGCTTAACAGGGAGCACCGGGGAGCTGTTTTTT.

The chain has TRBV6-5 and TRBJ1-2; weak D call: TRBD1 (5 bases). The CDR3 totals 13 residues. V lost 9 bases and J lost 1, with 12 bases in between. CDR1 is MNHEY, CDR2 SVGAGI, per germline. The CDR3 loop reads CASRAGVNYGYTF. Written as DNA, the CDR3 is TGTGCCAGTCGAGCGGGGGTTAACTATGGCTACACCTTC.

The rearrangement joins TRBV6-2 or TRBV6-3 to TRBJ1-5; 10 nucleotides align to TRBD1. The ends lost 2 bases at V and 5 bases at J; junction bases unmatched: 3. Per germline, CDR1 MNHEY and CDR2 SVGEGT. This CDR3 has 15 residues. This CDR3 reads CASSYGGTGDQPQHF. CDR3 nucleotides: TGTGCCAGCAGTTACGGGGGGACAGGGGATCAGCCCCAGCATTTT.

The chain carries TRBV7-3 and TRBJ2-1; TRBD1 matches at 7 bases. The J segment lost 8 bases and the V segment lost 1 base, leaving 5 bases of the junction unmatched. The CDR3 is made up of 14 amino acids. From germline, CDR1 is SGHTA and CDR2 FQGTGA. In nucleotides, the CDR3 is TGTGCCAGCAGCTTAAGCAGGGGGAGCGATGAGCAGTTCTTC. Amino acids: CASSLSRGSDEQFF.

The chain carries TRBV6-4 and TRBJ2-1; TRBD2 agrees at 13 bases. The germline V gene has CDR1 MRHNA and CDR2 SNTAGT. With 4 bases clipped from V and 6 bases from J, the junction kept 6 bases outside the gene matches. The CDR3 covers 16 residues. The CDR3 spells CASSGGTSGAPNEQFF. The CDR3, as DNA: TGTGCCAGCAGTGGGGGGACTAGCGGGGCTCCCAATGAGCAGTTCTTC.

This clone was counted a single time. The rearrangement links TRBV7-9 to TRBJ2-1; D gene ambiguous. From germline, CDR1 is SEHNR and CDR2 FQNEAQ (reference sequence). V was shortened by 6 bases and J by 0 bases, with 12 bases between the two germline ends. The CDR3 spans 15 residues. In nucleotides, the CDR3 is TGTGCCAGCAGTTTACTTGCGAGCTCCTACAATGAGCAGTTCTTC. The encoded protein is CASSLLASSYNEQFF.

For the CDR3, the DNA is TGTGCCAGCAGTGACTCGGCAGCAGGGAACTATGGCTACACCTTC. It yields the protein CASSDSAAGNYGYTF. The chain joins TRBV6-4 to TRBJ1-2; D possibly corresponds to TRBD1 (5 bases). V was cut by 0 bases and J by 2 bases, with 10 bases left in between. There are 15 residues in the CDR3. Looked up from germline, CDR1 is MRHNA and CDR2 is SNTAGT.

This rearrangement joins TRBV27 to TRBJ1-2, with 8 positions matching TRBD1. The CDR3 has 15 amino acids. The germline V gene encodes CDR1 MNHEY and CDR2 SMNVEV (reference sequence). After removal of 5 bases from V and 7 bases from J, the junction contained 12 bases not matched to a gene. CDR3 protein: CASSNRDRLSVGYTF. The CDR3 nucleotides read TGTGCCAGCAGTAACCGGGACAGGTTAAGCGTTGGCTACACCTTC.

The J gene is TRBJ2-1, the V gene TRBV24-1, with 9 nucleotides matching TRBD2. The V gene's germline CDR1 is KGHDR and CDR2 SFDVKD. The CDR3 sequence is 16 residues long. Trimming at V came to 5 bases and at J to 6 bases, leaving 10 bases not matched to a gene. The CDR3 DNA reads as TGTGCCACCAGTGGCTTCGGGCTAGCGGGGCTCAATGAGCAGTTCTTC. This codes for CATSGFGLAGLNEQFF.

The CDR3 region is CASSILRRGEKLFF. The CDR3 DNA is TGTGCCAGTAGTATCTTGCGAAGAGGGGAAAAACTGTTTTTT. The chain couples TRBV19 to TRBJ1-4; no firm D call. Germline V lookup: CDR1 LNHDA, CDR2 SQIVND (reference sequence). Between the trimmed V and J ends, which lost 3 bases and 8 bases, there was a span of 13 bases. The CDR3 consists of 14 residues.

The chain couples TRBV18 to TRBJ2-7; TRBD2 matches 10 bases. J gave up 2 bases and V 0 bases, and 4 bases lay outside the gene matches. This CDR3 is 16 amino acids long. The germline V gene has CDR1 KGHSH and CDR2 LQKENI. The CDR3 here is CASSPPLAGAPYEQYF. The CDR3 DNA is TGTGCCAGCTCACCACCCCTAGCGGGGGCCCCCTACGAGCAGTACTTC.

This clone was seen a single time. V is TRBV5-6 and J is TRBJ2-5; 8 nucleotides agree with TRBD2. The CDR3 spans 14 residues. Germline assignment: CDR1 SGHDT and CDR2 YYEEEE. The trim removed 4 bases at V and 5 bases at J, leaving 7 bases unmatched. The CDR3 reads CASSQPGLVETQYF. The CDR3, as DNA: TGTGCCAGCAGCCAGCCGGGACTAGTTGAGACCCAGTACTTC.

The chain links TRBV30 to TRBJ2-2, with D uncertain. The CDR3 is 14 residues long. The V end was cut by 0 bases, the J end by 1 base, with 6 bases between. Germline CDR1 and CDR2: GTSNPN and SVGIG (reference sequence). The CDR3 loop reads CAWSVIVNTGELFF. CDR3 sequence (DNA): TGTGCCTGGAGTGTGATAGTGAACACCGGGGAGCTGTTTTTT.

The rearrangement joins TRBV14 to TRBJ1-1; perhaps TRBD1 as D (5 bases). The germline V gene has CDR1 SGHDN and CDR2 FVKESK. The CDR3 spans 16 residues. V was clipped by 0 bases and J by 8 bases, with 19 bases between them. The CDR3 reads CASSQEGRVEGTEAFF. CDR3 DNA sequence: TGTGCCAGCAGCCAAGAGGGAAGGGTGGAGGGGACCGAAGCTTTCTTT.

J is TRBJ2-1 and V is TRBV5-6, with D hard to call. The CDR3 runs to 14 residues. V was clipped by 0 bases and J by 5 bases, with 9 bases between them. Per germline, CDR1 SGHDT and CDR2 YYEEEE. The CDR3 reads CASSLASVNNEQFF. The DNA of the CDR3 is TGTGCCAGCAGCTTGGCGTCAGTTAACAATGAGCAGTTCTTC.

The genes are TRBV7-2 and TRBJ1-2; 7 bases are a match to TRBD1. V was clipped by 8 bases and J by 3 bases; unmatched bases: 12. Germline V gene lookup returns CDR1 SGHTA and CDR2 FQGNSA. The CDR3 is made up of 15 amino acids. CDR3 amino acids: CASLGAQGFYYGYTF. The CDR3 bases are TGTGCCAGCCTGGGGGCACAGGGGTTTTACTATGGCTACACCTTC.

The chain couples TRBV19 to TRBJ2-1; 9 bases are shared with TRBD2. The CDR3 sequence is 15 residues long. With V trimmed by 7 bases and J by 6 bases, 10 bases remained unmatched. From germline, CDR1 is LNHDA and CDR2 SQIVND (reference sequence). The CDR3 loop reads CASKKRGANSNEQFF. The CDR3 nucleotides read TGTGCCAGTAAAAAGCGGGGGGCCAACTCCAATGAGCAGTTCTTC.

The chain couples TRBV6-5 to TRBJ1-5, with 8 bases that match TRBD1. CDR3 length: 14 residues. Per the germline V gene, CDR1 is MNHEY and CDR2 is SVGAGI. CDR3 loop: CAVTIQGARQPQHF. The CDR3 DNA sequence: TGTGCTGTCACCATCCAGGGGGCACGTCAGCCCCAGCATTTT.

CDR3 region: CAWSRQAGNTIYF. DNA for the CDR3: TGTGCCTGGAGTCGGCAGGCTGGAAACACCATATATTTT. The chain links TRBV30 to TRBJ1-3; no clear D gene. The CDR3 runs to 13 residues. Germline assignment: CDR1 GTSNPN and CDR2 SVGIG (reference sequence). The V and J ends lost 2 bases and 2 bases respectively, with 7 bases between them. The full variable domain, in which reference TRBV30 and TRBJ1-3 provide the parts outside the CDR3, is SQTIHQWPATLVQPVGSPLSLECTVEGTSNPNLYWYRQAAGRGLQLLFYSVGIGQISSEVPQNLSASRPQDRQFILSSKKLLLSDSGFYLCAWSRQAGNTIYFGEGSWLTVV.

The genes are TRBV7-2 and TRBJ1-6; 8 bases agree with TRBD1. The germline V gene has CDR1 SGHTA and CDR2 FQGNSA. With 3 bases clipped from V and 6 bases from J, the junction kept 4 bases outside the gene matches. The CDR3 extends over 15 amino acids. CDR3 DNA: TGTGCCAGCAGCTTCAAGACAGGGGCTAATTCACCCCTCCACTTT. Encoded protein: CASSFKTGANSPLHF.

The chain is built from TRBV12-5 and TRBJ2-3; 8 nucleotides agree with TRBD2. In germline, CDR1 is LGHNT, CDR2 FRNRAP. The CDR3 loop spans 14 amino acids. The V segment lost 0 bases and the J segment 5 bases; nucleotides outside the gene matches: 1. CDR3 DNA sequence: TGTGCTAGTGGTTTGGTCGGGGGGGTAGATACGCAGTATTTT. It is translated as CASGLVGGVDTQYF. Full variable domain (missing parts from reference TRBV12-5 and TRBJ2-3): DARVTQTPRHKVTEMGQEVTMRCQPILGHNTVFWYRQTMMQGLELLAYFRNRAPLDDSGMPKDRFSAEMPDATLATLKIQPSEPRDSAVYFCASGLVGGVDTQYFGPGTRLTVL.

This rearrangement joins TRBV29-1 to TRBJ2-7; D is undetermined. V was trimmed by 5 bases and J by 1 base, leaving 6 bases between them. The CDR3 spans 11 residues. Germline loops: CDR1 SQVTM, CDR2 ANQGSEA. The chain's CDR3 is CSVRQSYEQYF. For the CDR3, the DNA is TGCAGCGTTAGACAATCCTACGAGCAGTACTTC.

The chain links TRBV11-1 to TRBJ2-5; 12 nucleotides align to TRBD1. The CDR3 runs 16 residues. Trimming took 5 bases from V and 5 from J; bases not matched to a gene: 9. Germline values: CDR1 SGHAT, CDR2 FQDESV (reference sequence). The CDR3 sequence is CASSVGQGAIVETQYF. DNA of the CDR3: TGTGCCAGCAGCGTGGGACAGGGGGCTATCGTGGAGACCCAGTACTTC.

J is TRBJ2-2 and V is TRBV4-3, with TRBD2 matching over 7 bases. Looked up from germline, CDR1 is LGHNA and CDR2 is YSLEER. The length of the CDR3 is 16 residues. Unmatched junction bases numbered 9, after V lost 4 bases and J lost 4 bases. CDR3 sequence reads: CASSPSKRGLTGELFF. The CDR3 coding sequence is TGCGCCAGCAGCCCTTCCAAGCGGGGCCTCACCGGGGAGCTGTTTTTT.

This clone was picked up a small number of times. The chain uses TRBV7-9 and TRBJ1-3; no clear D. This CDR3 comprises 18 residues. Trimming took off 4 bases at V and 3 bases at J, with 22 bases between the two ends. Germline CDR1 and CDR2: SEHNR and FQNEAQ (reference sequence). This CDR3 is CASSSRGGLRGYGNTIYF. The CDR3 coding sequence is TGTGCCAGCAGCTCCCGGGGAGGCCTGCGCGGCTATGGAAACACCATATATTTT.

The CDR3 region is CASSEGLAGSSYEQYF. As DNA, the CDR3 is TGTGCCAGCAGTGAAGGGCTAGCGGGGAGCTCCTACGAGCAGTACTTC. The rearrangement uses TRBV6-1 and TRBJ2-7, with TRBD2 identical over 9 bases. From germline, CDR1 is MNHNS and CDR2 SASEGT. The CDR3 loop spans 16 amino acids. The V gene end was trimmed by 1 base and the J gene end by 0 bases; junction bases not matched to a gene: 4.